This record concerns one TCR beta chain sequence. The data derive from a study of blood T cell repertoires in COVID-19. The wider study: Some COVID-19 samples were acute and others convalescent; all came from the United States, Italy and Spain. From T cells, B-cell-depleted T cells, or PBMCs came the material, which was cDNA or gDNA.

The V gene lost 5 bases and the J gene lost 5 bases, with 21 bases spanning the gap. This CDR3 is 16 amino acids long. CDR1 and CDR2 from the germline V gene are MNHEY and SMNVEV (reference sequence). Study processing details: The authors estimated nucleated cell counts from reference gene primer amplification. Profiled with immunoSEQ multiplex PCR; TCRdb holds only in-frame clones, not every one. Clonal size and the V and J genes are those of that table, whereas D and trimming came from the DNA. The sample yields approximately 270,000 clones, around 89% seen once. The chain uses TRBV27 and TRBJ1-1; TRBD1 is a possible D gene (6 bases). Sequencing was done on a sample of peripheral blood. This sequence originates from a man aged 30-40 years with acute or convalescent COVID-19. This CDR3 is CASSPPQGKWGTEAFF. The CDR3 region has the DNA TGTGCCAGCAGTCCCCCCCAGGGGAAGTGGGGGACTGAAGCTTTCTTT.